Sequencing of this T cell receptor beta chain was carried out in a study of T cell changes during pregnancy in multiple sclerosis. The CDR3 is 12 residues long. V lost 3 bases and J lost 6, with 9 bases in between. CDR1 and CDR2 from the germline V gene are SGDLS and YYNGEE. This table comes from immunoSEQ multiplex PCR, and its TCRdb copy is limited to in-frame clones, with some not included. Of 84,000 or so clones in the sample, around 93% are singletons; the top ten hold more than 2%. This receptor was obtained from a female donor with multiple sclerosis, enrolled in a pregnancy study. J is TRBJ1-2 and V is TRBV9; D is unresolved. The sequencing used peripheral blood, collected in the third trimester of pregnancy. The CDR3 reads CASSARLDGYTF. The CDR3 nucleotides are TGTGCCAGCAGCGCGCGGCTCGATGGCTACACCTTC.